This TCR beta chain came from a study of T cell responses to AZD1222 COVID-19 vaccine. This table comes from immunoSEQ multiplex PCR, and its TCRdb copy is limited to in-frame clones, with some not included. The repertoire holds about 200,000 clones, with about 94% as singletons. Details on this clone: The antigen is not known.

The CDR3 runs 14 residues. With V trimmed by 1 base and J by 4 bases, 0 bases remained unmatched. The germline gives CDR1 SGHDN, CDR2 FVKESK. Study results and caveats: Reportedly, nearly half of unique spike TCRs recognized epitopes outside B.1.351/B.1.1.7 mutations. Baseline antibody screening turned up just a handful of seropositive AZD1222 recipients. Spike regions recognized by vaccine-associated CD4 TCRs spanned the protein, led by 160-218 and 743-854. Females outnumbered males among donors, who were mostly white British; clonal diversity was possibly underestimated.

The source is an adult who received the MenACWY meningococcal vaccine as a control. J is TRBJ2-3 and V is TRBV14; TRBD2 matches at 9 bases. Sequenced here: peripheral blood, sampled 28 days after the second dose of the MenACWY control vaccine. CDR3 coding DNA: TGTGCCAGCAGCCAAGGGACTAGCGCAGATACGCAGTATTTT. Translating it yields CASSQGTSADTQYF. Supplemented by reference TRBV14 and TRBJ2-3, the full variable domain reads EAGVTQFPSHSVIEKGQTVTLRCDPISGHDNLYWYRRVMGKEIKFLLHFVKESKQDESGMPNNRFLAERTGGTYSTLKVQPAELEDSGVYFCASSQGTSADTQYFGPGTRLTVL.